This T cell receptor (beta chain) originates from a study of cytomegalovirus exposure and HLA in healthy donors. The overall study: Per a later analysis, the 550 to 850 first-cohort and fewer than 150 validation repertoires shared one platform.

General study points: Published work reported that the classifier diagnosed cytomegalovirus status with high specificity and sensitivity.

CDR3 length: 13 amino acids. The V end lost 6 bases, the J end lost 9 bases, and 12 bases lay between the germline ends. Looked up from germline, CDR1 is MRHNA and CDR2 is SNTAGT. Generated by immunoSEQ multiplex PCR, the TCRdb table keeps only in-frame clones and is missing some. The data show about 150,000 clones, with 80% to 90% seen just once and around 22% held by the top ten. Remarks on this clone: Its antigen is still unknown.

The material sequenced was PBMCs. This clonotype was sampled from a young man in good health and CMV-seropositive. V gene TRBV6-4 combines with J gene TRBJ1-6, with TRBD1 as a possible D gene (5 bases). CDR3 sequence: CASSEDSSSPLHF. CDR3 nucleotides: TGTGCCAGCAGCGAAGACAGTAGTTCACCCCTCCACTTT.